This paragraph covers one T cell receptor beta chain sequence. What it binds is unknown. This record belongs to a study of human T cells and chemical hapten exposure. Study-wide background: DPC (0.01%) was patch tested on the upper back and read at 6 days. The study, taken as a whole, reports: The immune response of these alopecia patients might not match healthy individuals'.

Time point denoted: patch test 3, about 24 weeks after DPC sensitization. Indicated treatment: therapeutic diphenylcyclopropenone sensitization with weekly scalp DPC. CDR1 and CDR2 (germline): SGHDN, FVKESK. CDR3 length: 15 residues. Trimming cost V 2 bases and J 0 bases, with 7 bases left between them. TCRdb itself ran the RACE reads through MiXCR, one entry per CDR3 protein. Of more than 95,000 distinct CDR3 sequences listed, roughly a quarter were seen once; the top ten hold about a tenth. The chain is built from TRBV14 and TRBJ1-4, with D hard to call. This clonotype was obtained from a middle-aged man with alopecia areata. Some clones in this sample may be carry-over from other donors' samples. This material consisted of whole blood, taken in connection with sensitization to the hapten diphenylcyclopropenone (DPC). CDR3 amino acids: CASSQRLATNEKLFF. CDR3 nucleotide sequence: TGTGCCAGCAGCCAAAGACTTGCAACTAATGAAAAACTGTTTTTT.